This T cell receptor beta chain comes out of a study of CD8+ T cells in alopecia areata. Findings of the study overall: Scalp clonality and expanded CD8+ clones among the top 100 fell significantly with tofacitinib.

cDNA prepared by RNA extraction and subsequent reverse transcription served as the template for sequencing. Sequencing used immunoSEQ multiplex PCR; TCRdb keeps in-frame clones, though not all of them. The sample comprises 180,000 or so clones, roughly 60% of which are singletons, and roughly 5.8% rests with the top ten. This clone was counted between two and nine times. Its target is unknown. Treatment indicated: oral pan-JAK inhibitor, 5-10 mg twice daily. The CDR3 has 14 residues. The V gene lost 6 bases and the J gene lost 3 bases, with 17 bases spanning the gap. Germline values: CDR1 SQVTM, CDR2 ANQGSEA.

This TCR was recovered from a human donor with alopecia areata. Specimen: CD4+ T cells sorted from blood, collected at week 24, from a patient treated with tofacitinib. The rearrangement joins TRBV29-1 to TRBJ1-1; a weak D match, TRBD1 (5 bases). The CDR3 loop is CSVNDGARDTEAFF. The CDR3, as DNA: TGCAGCGTCAATGACGGGGCCAGGGACACTGAAGCTTTCTTT.